This T cell receptor (beta chain) was profiled in a study of blood T cells in healthy people across ages. Germline CDR1 and CDR2: MNHNY and SVGAGI (reference sequence). This CDR3 has 16 residues. The trim removed 0 bases at V and 3 bases at J, leaving 5 bases unmatched. Next came a second PCR, run for about 7 to 12 cycles, which used a sample-barcoded 5' primer along with a J-beta primer mix. Each cDNA molecule received a tag from a template-switch adaptor that had 12 random nucleotides. TCRdb redid the calling of the 5' RACE reads with MiXCR, one entry per CDR3 protein. The sample comprises approximately 850,000 distinct CDR3 sequences, more than 45% of which are singletons, and around 20% rests with the top ten. Only a few counts were recorded for this clonotype.

This chain joins TRBV6-6 and TRBJ2-7; 10 bases line up with TRBD2. This sequence was found in a man aged 30 to 39 in good health. Input material: blood. The DNA of the CDR3 is TGTGCCAGCAGTTACTCCGGGCTAGCGGGGGACTACGAGCAGTACTTC. It specifies CASSYSGLAGDYEQYF.